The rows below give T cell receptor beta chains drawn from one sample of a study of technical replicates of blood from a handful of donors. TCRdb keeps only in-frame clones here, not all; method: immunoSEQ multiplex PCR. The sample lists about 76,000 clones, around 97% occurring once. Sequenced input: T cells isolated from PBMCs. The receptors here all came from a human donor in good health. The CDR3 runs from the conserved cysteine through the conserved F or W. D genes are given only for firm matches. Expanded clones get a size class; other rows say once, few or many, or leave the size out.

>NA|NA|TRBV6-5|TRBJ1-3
CASSEFSGSGNTIYF
TGTGCCAGCAGCGAGTTCTCCGGGTCTGGAAACACCATATATTTT
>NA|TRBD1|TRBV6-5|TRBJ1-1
CASSSNRGTEAFF
TGTGCCAGCAGTTCTAACAGGGGAACTGAAGCTTTCTTT
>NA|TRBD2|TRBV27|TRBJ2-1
CASSFTGLAGVQNEQFF
TGTGCCAGCAGTTTCACTGGACTAGCGGGAGTACAAAATGAGCAGTTCTTC
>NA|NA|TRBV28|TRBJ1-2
CASSSPGRSNGYTF
TGTGCCAGCAGTTCCCCAGGGAGGTCCAATGGCTACACCTTC
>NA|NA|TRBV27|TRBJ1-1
CASSLVGSDTEAFF
TGTGCCAGCAGTTTGGTAGGGAGCGACACTGAAGCTTTCTTT
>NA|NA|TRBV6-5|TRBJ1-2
CASSYSAGQSGYTF
TGTGCCAGCAGTTACTCTGCAGGGCAAAGTGGCTACACCTTC
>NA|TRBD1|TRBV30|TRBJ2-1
CACGTVENNEQFF
TGTGCCTGTGGGACAGTGGAGAACAATGAGCAGTTCTTC
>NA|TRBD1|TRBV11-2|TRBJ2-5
CASSFTRTGQETQYF
TGTGCCAGCAGCTTTACAAGGACAGGGCAAGAGACCCAGTACTTC
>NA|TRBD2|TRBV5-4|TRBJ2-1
CASSFGRDEQFF
TGTGCCAGCAGCTTCGGGAGGGATGAGCAGTTCTTC
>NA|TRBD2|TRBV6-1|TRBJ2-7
CASSEIGGRASYEQYF
TGTGCCAGCAGTGAAATCGGCGGGAGGGCCTCCTACGAGCAGTACTTC
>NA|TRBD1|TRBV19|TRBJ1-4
CASRIGQVDNEKLFF
TGTGCCAGTAGGATCGGACAGGTTGATAATGAAAAACTGTTTTTT
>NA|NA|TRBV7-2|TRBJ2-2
CASREAGNTGELFF
TGTGCCAGCAGGGAGGCGGGTAACACCGGGGAGCTGTTTTTT
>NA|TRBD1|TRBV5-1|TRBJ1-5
CASSDGTGSNQPQHF
TGCGCCAGCAGCGACGGGACAGGGAGCAATCAGCCCCAGCATTTT
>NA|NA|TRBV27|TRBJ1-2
CASSSRTAESGYGYTF
TGTGCCAGCAGTTCCCGGACCGCCGAGAGCGGCTATGGCTACACCTTC
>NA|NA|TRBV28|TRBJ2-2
CASSLQNTGELFF
TGTGCCAGCAGTTTACAGAACACCGGGGAGCTGTTTTTT
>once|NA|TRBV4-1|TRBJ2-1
CASSRNQDRNEQFF
TGCGCCAGCAGCCGGAACCAGGATCGTAATGAGCAGTTCTTC
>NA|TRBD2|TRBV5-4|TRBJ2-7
CASSGPSGRWSSYEQYF
TGTGCCAGCAGCGGCCCTAGCGGGAGATGGAGCTCCTACGAGCAGTACTTC
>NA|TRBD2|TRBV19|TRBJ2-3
CASSIGSGPSTDTQYF
TGTGCCAGTAGTATTGGTAGCGGGCCTAGCACAGATACGCAGTATTTT
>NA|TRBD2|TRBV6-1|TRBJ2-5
CASSEARSGGGKTQYF
TGTGCCAGCAGTGAAGCGAGGAGCGGGGGCGGGAAGACCCAGTACTTC
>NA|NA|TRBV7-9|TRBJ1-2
CASSLVEGVGYTF
TGTGCCAGCAGCTTAGTTGAGGGGGTTGGCTACACCTTC
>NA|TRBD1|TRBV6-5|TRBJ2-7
CASSYSFTGGDEQYF
TGTGCCAGCAGTTACTCGTTCACAGGGGGCGACGAGCAGTACTTC
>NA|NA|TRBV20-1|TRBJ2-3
CSARDGRGQYF
TGCAGTGCTAGAGACGGCCGCGGGCAGTATTTT
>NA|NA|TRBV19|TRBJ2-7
CASSTRGYEQYF
TGTGCCAGTAGTACCCGCGGTTACGAGCAGTACTTC
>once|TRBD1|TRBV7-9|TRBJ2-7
CASSQIRTGNYEQYF
TGTGCCAGCAGCCAAATTCGGACAGGGAACTACGAGCAGTACTTC
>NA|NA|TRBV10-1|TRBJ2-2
CASSDGATNTGELFF
TGCGCCAGCAGTGATGGCGCGACTAACACCGGGGAGCTGTTTTTT
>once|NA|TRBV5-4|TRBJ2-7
CASIWGGRVELEQYF
TGTGCCAGCATCTGGGGGGGGCGCGTAGAGCTCGAGCAGTACTTC
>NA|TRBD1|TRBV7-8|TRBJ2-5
CASSLYGQGKKETQYF
TGTGCCAGCAGCTTATATGGACAGGGGAAGAAGGAGACCCAGTACTTC
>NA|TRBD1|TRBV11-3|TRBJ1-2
CASSLTSTGKYGYTF
TGTGCCAGCAGCTTAACATCGACAGGGAAATATGGCTACACCTTC
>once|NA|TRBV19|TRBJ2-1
CASSPGVNSYNEQFF
TGTGCCAGTAGTCCGGGGGTAAACTCCTACAATGAGCAGTTCTTC
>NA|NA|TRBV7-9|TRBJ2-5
CAIPQREHQETQYF
TGTGCCATTCCCCAACGGGAACACCAAGAGACCCAGTACTTC
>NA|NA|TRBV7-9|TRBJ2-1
CASSLNNEQFF
TGTGCCAGCAGCCTAAACAATGAGCAGTTCTTC
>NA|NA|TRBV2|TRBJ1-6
CASSDGSQISPLHF
TGTGCCAGCAGTGACGGGTCCCAAATTTCACCCCTCCACTTT
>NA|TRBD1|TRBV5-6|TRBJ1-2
CASSYGTGRYGYTF
TGTGCCAGCAGCTATGGGACAGGGCGATATGGCTACACCTTC
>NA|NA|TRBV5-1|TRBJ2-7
CASSLDRVYEQYF
TGCGCCAGCAGCTTGGACAGGGTCTACGAGCAGTACTTC
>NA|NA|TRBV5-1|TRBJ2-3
CASSFTGDTQYF
TGCGCCAGCAGCTTCACGGGGGATACGCAGTATTTT
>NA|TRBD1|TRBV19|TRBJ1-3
CASRPGTGFIGNTIYF
TGTGCCAGTCGTCCCGGGACAGGGTTCATTGGAAACACCATATATTTT
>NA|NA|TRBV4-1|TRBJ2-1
CASSQTTISSFEQFF
TGCGCCAGCAGCCAAACCACTATATCCTCTTTCGAGCAGTTCTTC
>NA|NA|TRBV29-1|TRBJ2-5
CSVREETQYF
TGCAGCGTCAGGGAAGAGACCCAGTACTTC
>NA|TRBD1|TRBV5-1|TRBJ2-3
CASSWGDRSDTDTQYF
TGCGCCAGCAGCTGGGGGGACAGGAGCGACACAGATACGCAGTATTTT
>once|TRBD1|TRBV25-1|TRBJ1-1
CASRPKGDRGWVNTEAFF
TGTGCCAGCAGACCGAAAGGCGACAGGGGTTGGGTAAACACTGAAGCTTTCTTT
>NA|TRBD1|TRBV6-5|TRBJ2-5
CASTFRTGAETQYF
TGTGCCAGCACCTTCCGGACAGGGGCGGAGACCCAGTACTTC
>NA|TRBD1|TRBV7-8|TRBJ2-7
CASTPGTGLYEQYF
TGTGCCAGCACCCCCGGGACAGGGCTCTACGAGCAGTACTTC